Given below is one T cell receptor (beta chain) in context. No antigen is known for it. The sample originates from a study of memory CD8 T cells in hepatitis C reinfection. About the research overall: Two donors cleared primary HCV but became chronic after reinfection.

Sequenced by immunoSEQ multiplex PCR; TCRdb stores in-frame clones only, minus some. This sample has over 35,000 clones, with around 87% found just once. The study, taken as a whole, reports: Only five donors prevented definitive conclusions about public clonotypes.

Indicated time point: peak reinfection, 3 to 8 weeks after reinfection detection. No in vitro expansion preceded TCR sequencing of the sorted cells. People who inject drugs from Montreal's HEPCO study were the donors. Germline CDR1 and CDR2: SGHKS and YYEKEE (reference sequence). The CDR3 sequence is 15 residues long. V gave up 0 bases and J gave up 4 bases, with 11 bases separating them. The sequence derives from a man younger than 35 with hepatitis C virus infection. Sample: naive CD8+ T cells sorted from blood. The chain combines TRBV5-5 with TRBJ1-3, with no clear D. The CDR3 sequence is CASSLDLTGGNTIYF. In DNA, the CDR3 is TGTGCCAGCAGCTTGGACCTCACGGGGGGAAACACCATATATTTT.